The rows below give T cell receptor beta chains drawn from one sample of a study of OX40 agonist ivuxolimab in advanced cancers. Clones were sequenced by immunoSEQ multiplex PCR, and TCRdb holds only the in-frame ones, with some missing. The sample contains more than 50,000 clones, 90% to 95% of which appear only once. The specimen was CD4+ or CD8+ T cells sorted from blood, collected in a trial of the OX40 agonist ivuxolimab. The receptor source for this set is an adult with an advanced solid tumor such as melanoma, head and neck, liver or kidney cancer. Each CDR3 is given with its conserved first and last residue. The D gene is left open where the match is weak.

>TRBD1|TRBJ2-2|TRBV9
CASSDPITGTVTGELFF
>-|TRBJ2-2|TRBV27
CASSLQDGPNTGELFF
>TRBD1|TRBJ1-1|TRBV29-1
CSVDLGQGHTEAFF
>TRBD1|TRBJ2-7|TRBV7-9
CASSPPQDRDREQYF
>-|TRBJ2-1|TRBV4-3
CASSRGTFILEQFF
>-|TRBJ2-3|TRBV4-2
CASSQVGLAGLETDTQYF
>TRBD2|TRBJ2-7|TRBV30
CAWTPPAGSYEQYF
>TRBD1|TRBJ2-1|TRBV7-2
CASSFLTGWDNEQFF
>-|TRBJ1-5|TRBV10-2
CASSTNIHQPQHF
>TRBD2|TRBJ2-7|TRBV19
CASSTDSGPTYEQYF
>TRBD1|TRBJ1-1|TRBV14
CASSQDWAGGFTEAFF
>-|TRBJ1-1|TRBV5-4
CASIGPGQREAFF
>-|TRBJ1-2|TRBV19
CASSPGGGYFYGYTF
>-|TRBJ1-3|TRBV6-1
CASSGWTESSGNTIYF
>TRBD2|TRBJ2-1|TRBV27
CASKPGLAGRGEQFF
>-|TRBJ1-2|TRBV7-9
CASSLGRTYGYTF
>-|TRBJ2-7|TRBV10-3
CAISERGPRTYEQYF
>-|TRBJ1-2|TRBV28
CASSLAQGSYGYTF
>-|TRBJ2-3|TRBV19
CASSSGTYTQYF
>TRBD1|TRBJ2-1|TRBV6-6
CASSRDRGYYNEQFF
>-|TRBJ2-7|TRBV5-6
CASSLEGLNYEQYF
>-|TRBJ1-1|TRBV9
CASSVMGNTEAFF
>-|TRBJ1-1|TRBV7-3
CASSDRTSEAFF